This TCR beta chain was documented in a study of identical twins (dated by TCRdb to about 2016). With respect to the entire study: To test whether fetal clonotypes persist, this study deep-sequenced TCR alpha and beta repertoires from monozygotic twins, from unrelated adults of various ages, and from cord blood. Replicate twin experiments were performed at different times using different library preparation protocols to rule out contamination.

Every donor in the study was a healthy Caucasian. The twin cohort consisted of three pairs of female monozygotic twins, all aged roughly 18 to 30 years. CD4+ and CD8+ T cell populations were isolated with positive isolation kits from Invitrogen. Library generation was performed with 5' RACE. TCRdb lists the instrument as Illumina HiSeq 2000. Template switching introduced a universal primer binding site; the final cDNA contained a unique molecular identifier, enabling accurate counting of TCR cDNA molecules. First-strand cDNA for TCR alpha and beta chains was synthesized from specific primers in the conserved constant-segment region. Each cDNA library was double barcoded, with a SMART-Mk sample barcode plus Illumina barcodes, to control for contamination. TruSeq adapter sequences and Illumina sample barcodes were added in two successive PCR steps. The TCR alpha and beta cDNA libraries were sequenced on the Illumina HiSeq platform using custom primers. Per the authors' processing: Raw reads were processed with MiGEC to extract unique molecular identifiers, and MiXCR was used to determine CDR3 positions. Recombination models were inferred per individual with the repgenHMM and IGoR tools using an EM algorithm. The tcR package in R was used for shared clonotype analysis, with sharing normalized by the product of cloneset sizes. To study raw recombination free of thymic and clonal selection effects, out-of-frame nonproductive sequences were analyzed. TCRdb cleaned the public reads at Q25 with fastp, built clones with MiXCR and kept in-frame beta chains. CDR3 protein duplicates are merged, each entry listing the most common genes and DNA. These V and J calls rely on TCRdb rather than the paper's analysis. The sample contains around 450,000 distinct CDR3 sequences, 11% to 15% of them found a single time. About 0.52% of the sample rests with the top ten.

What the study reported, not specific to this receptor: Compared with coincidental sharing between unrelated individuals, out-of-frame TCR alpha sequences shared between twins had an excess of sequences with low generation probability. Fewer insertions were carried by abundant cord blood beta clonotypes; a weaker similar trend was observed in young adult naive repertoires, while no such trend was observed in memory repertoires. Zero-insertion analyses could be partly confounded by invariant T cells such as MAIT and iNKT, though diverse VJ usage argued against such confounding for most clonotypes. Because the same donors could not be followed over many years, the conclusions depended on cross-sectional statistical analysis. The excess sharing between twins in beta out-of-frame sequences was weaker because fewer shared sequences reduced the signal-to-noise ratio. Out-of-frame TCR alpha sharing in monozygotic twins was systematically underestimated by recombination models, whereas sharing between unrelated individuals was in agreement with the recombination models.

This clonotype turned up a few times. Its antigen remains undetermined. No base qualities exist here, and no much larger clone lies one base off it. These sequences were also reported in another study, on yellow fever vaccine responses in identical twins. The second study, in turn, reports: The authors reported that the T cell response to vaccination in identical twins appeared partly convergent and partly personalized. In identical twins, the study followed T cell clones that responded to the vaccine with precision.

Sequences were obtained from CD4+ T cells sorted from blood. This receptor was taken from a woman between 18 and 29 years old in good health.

The DNA sequence is given as TGCAGTGCTAGAGGGGCCGGGACTAGTTTTTCGGGTGAGCAGTTCTTC. This yields the protein CSARGAGTSFSGEQFF. Recombination connected TRBV20-1 to TRBJ2-1; 8 bases in the junction line up with TRBD2. From the cysteine up to the phenylalanine, the CDR3 has a length of 16 residues. Of all the DNA, just the CDR3 is kept, 48 bases in frame from base 1. CDR1 and CDR2, per the germline V gene (reference sequence), are DFQATT and SNEGSKA. Unmatched junction bases come to 14, with V trimmed by 1 base and J by 9 bases.